The sequence of this T cell receptor (beta chain) was determined in a study of regulatory T cells in long-lasting Graves disease. Time point in this sample: newly diagnosed GD, antithyroid drugs for less than 3 months. Generation of the TCR library employed RNA extracted from PBMCs. Arm-PCR of CDR3 regions and iRepertoire HTBI primers were used to build TCR beta libraries. TCRdb independently ran MiXCR on the multiplex PCR reads; one entry per CDR3 protein. The sample lists about 300,000 distinct CDR3 sequences, 18% occurring once. This clonotype showed up just a few times. Germline V gene lookup returns CDR1 MGHRA and CDR2 YSYEKL. V was trimmed by 0 bases and J by 5 bases, leaving 8 bases between them. The CDR3 extends over 14 amino acids.

The receptor was derived from a female donor with Graves disease. This sample comprised peripheral blood mononuclear cells (PBMCs), obtained at new diagnosis, from a patient treated with antithyroid drugs. The V gene is TRBV4-1, the J gene TRBJ2-1; D remains ambiguous. The CDR3 region has the DNA TGCGCCAGCAGCCAAGAAGCCCTCCACAATGAGCAGTTCTTC. It is translated as CASSQEALHNEQFF.